The clone carrying this T cell receptor beta chain appeared once. As yet, its antigen is unknown. The record originates from a study of post-analysis software for immune sequencing data. The TCR beta cDNA libraries carried unique molecular identifiers. MiXCR, applied by TCRdb to the PCR reads, yields one record per CDR3 protein. The data show approximately 630,000 distinct CDR3 sequences, with approximately 60% seen just once and approximately 10% held by the top ten. Study observations and caveats: The normalized Chao1 diversity of multiple sclerosis patients was significantly lower than that of controls. Relative to controls, patients had several TRBV segments at higher frequency, with TRBV5-6, TRBV5-1 and TRBV20-1 among these. Batch-matched samples strongly co-clustered by F measure.

Germline V gene sequence: CDR1 MNHEY, CDR2 SMNVEV (reference sequence). The CDR3 loop spans 15 amino acids. Trimming cost V 0 bases and J 4 bases, with 11 bases left between them. The sequence derives from a girl aged 2-10 years with multiple sclerosis. The sample was blood. This chain joins TRBV27 and TRBJ2-3; D gene unclear. CDR3 DNA: TGTGCCAGCAGTTTATCGAGCTTGGGGTCAGATACGCAGTATTTT. Its translation: CASSLSSLGSDTQYF.